The rows below give T cell receptor beta chains drawn from one sample of a study of T cells after yellow fever vaccination. TCRdb re-called the 5' RACE reads through MiXCR, storing one row per CDR3 protein. The sample holds 360,000 or so distinct CDR3 sequences, under 14% seen once. The input for sequencing was PBMCs, taken on the day of the first yellow fever vaccination. These receptors were collected from a man between 18 and 29 years old who received the YFV17D yellow fever vaccine. Each CDR3 is given without its conserved first and last residue.

>TRBV5-4|TRBJ2-1
ASSLRGLHEQF
>TRBV20-1|TRBJ2-7
SASLAGVSYEQY
>TRBV6-2/TRBV6-3|TRBJ2-1
ASSYRDRNEQF
>TRBV7-2|TRBJ2-1
ASSLEYGIQF
>TRBV5-1|TRBJ2-2
ASSTARGPGELF
>TRBV27|TRBJ2-7
ASKAGVVGEQY
>TRBV5-1|TRBJ2-1
ASSLSLQGYYNEQF
>TRBV12-3/TRBV12-4|TRBJ2-2
ASSQAGRGSTGELF
>TRBV14|TRBJ1-2
ASSQSGHGYT
>TRBV5-1|TRBJ2-3
ASSTGTSGVSTDTQY
>TRBV4-1|TRBJ1-2
ASSQADRVNYGYT
>TRBV12-3/TRBV12-4|TRBJ2-6
ASSLEGPGANVLT
>TRBV4-3|TRBJ2-7
ASSQDAGQGYEQY
>TRBV5-6|TRBJ1-1
ASSSGTIGTEAF
>TRBV7-7|TRBJ2-5
ASSPTTGGQETQY
>TRBV7-9|TRBJ1-1
ASSVGGRGLAEAF
>TRBV27|TRBJ1-2
ASRLGFGLDGYT
>TRBV5-1|TRBJ2-1
ASSSTRGSSYNEQF
>TRBV10-3|TRBJ1-2
AISEGGSYGYT
>TRBV7-9|TRBJ2-2
ASSLERAGELF
>TRBV5-6|TRBJ2-1
ASSGGWDGNEQF
>TRBV12-3/TRBV12-4|TRBJ2-7
ASRINRGGEQY
>TRBV6-2/TRBV6-3|TRBJ2-7
ASSYSMRDRGASYEQY
>TRBV13|TRBJ2-1
ASSSGLAGLKFSYNEQF
>TRBV6-2/TRBV6-3|TRBJ1-2
ASSFFRRNYGYT
>TRBV7-2|TRBJ1-2
ASSLEGRPARGYT
>TRBV19|TRBJ1-6
ASSAGQVNSPLH
>TRBV4-3|TRBJ2-2
ASSQDRSGHTGELF
>TRBV29-1|TRBJ2-1
SVGGTTFGHNEQF
>TRBV27|TRBJ2-3
ARSPDTQY
>TRBV15|TRBJ1-5
ATSPGDGNQPQH
>TRBV7-6|TRBJ1-1
ASRYTTGENTEAF
>TRBV12-3/TRBV12-4|TRBJ2-7
ASSPGASYEQY
>TRBV9|TRBJ2-1
ASSVLAGGGNEQF
>TRBV20-1|TRBJ1-5
SASSLDSNQPQH
>TRBV6-4|TRBJ2-2
ASSDSTKDRGELF